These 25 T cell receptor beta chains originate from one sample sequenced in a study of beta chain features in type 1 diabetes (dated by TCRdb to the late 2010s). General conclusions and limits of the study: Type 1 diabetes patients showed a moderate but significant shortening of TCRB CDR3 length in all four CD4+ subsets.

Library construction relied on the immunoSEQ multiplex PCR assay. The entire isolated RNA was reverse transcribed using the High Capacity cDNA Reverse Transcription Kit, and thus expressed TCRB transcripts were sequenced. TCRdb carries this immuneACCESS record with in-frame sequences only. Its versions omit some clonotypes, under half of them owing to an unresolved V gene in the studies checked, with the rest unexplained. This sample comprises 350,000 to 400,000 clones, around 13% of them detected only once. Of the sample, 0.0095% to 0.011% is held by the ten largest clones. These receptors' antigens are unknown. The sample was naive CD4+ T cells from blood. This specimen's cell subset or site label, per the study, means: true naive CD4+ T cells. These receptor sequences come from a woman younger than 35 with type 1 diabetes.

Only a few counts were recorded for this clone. CDR3 sequence (DNA): TGTGCCAGCAGCGGCAGCGGGGGAGACTACAATGAGCAGTTCTTC. Its protein product is CASSGSGGDYNEQFF. The chain carries TRBV7-2 and TRBJ2-1, with TRBD2 identical over 8 bases. CDR1 and CDR2 from the germline V gene are SGHTA and FQGNSA. The V gene end was trimmed by 5 bases and the J gene end by 3 bases; junction bases not matched to a gene: 6. CDR3 size: 15 residues.

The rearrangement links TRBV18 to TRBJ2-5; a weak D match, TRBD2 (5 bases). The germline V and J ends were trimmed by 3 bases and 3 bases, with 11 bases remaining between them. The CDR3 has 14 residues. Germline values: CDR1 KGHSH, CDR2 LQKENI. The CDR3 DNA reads TGTGCCAGCTCACCGGGAGCGCCCAAAGAGACCCAGTACTTC. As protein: CASSPGAPKETQYF.

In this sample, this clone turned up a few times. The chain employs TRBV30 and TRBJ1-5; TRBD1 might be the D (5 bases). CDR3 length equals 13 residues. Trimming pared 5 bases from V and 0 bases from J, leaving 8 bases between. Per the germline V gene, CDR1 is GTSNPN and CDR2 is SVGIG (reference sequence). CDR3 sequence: CAWEQDSNQPQHF. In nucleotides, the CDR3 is TGTGCCTGGGAACAGGATAGCAATCAGCCCCAGCATTTT.

The CDR3 region is CASQPGLAGKSTGELFF. CDR3 in DNA: TGTGCCAGCCAGCCCGGTCTAGCGGGAAAGAGCACCGGGGAGCTGTTTTTT. This rearrangement joins TRBV28 to TRBJ2-2, with TRBD2 matching 9 bases. This CDR3 has 17 residues. The germline V gene has CDR1 MDHEN and CDR2 SYDVKM. Trimming took 8 bases from V and 4 from J; bases not matched to a gene: 14.

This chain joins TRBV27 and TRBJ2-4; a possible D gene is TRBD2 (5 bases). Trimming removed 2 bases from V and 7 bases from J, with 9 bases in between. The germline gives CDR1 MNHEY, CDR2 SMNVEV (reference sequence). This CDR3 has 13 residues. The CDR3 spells CASSLRGSNIQYF. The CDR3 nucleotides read TGTGCCAGCAGTTTACGGGGATCTAACATTCAGTACTTC.

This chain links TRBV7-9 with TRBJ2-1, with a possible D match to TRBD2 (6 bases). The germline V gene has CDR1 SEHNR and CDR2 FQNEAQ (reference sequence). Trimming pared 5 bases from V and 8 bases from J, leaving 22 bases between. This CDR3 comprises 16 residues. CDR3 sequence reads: CASSPPGSRTGDEQFF. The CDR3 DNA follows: TGTGCCAGCAGCCCACCCGGGAGCCGAACCGGGGATGAGCAGTTCTTC.

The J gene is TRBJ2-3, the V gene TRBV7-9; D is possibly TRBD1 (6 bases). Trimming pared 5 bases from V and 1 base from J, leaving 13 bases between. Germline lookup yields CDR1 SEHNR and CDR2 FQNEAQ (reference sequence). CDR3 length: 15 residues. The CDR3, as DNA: TGTGCCAGCAGCACGAGGGGGAAGGGCACAGATACGCAGTATTTT. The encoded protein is CASSTRGKGTDTQYF.

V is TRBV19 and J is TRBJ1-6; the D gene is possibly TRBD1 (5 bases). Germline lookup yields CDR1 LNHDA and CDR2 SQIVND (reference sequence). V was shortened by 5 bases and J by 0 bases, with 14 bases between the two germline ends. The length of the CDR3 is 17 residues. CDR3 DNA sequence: TGTGCCAGTAGTTCCCGTCCGGGACTCTCCTATAATTCACCCCTCCACTTT. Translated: CASSSRPGLSYNSPLHF.

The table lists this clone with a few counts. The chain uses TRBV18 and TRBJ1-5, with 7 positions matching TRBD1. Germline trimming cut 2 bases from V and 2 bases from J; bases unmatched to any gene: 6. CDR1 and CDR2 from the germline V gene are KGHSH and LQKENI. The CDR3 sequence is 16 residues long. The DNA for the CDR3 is TGTGCCAGCTCACCAAGACAGGGTGAGGGCAATCAGCCCCAGCATTTT. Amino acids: CASSPRQGEGNQPQHF.

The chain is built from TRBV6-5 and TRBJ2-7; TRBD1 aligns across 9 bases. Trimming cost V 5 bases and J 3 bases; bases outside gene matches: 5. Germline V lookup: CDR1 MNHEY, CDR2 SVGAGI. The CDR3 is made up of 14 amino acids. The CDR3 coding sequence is TGTGCCAGCAGTCCGGGACAGGGCGTCTACGAGCAGTACTTC. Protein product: CASSPGQGVYEQYF.

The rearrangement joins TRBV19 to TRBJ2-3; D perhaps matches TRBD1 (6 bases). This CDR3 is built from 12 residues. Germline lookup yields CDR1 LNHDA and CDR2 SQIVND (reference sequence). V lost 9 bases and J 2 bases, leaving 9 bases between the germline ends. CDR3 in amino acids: CASQGSTDTQYF. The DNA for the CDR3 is TGTGCCAGCCAGGGGTCCACAGATACGCAGTATTTT.

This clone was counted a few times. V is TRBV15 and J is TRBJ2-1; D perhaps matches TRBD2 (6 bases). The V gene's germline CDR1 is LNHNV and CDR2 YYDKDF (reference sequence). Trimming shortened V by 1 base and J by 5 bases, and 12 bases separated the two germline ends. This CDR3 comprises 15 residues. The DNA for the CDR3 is TGTGCCACCAGCAGAGCTCCTAGCGCGAACAATGAGCAGTTCTTC. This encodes CATSRAPSANNEQFF.

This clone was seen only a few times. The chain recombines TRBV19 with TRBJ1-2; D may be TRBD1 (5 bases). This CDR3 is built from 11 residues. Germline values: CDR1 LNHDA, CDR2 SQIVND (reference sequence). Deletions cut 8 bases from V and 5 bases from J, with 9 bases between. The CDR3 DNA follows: TGTGCCAGTCAGGGAAGGTATGGCTACACCTTC. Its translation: CASQGRYGYTF.

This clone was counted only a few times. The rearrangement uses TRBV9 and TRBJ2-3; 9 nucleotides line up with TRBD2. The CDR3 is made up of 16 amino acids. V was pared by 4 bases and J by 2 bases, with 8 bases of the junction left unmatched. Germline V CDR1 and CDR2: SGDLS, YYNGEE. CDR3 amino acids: CASSPGTSPFTDTQYF. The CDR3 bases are TGTGCCAGCAGCCCTGGGACTAGCCCCTTCACAGATACGCAGTATTTT.

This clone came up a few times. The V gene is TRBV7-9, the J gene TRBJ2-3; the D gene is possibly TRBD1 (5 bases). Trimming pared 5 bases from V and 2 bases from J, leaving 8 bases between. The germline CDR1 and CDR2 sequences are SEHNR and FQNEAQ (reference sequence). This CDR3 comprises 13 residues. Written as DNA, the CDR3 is TGTGCCAGCAGCCAGGACAACACAGATACGCAGTATTTT. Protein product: CASSQDNTDTQYF.

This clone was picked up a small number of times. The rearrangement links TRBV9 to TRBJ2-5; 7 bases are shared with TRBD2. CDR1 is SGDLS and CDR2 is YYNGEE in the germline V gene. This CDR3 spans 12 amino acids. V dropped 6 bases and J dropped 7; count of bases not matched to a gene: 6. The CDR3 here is CASNGGEGTQYF. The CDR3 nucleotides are TGTGCCAGCAACGGCGGGGAGGGGACCCAGTACTTC.

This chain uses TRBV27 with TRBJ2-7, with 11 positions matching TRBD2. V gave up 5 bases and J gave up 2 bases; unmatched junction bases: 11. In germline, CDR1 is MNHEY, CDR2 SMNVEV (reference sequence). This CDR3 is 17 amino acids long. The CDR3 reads CASSLSGTSGITYEQYF. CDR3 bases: TGTGCCAGCAGTCTGTCCGGGACTAGCGGTATAACCTACGAGCAGTACTTC.

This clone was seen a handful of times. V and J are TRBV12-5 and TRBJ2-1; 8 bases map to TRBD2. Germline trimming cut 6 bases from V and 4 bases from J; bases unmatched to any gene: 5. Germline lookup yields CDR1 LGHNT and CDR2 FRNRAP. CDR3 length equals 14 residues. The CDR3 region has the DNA TGTGCTAGTGGGCCTAGCGGGCGTTACAATGAGCAGTTCTTC. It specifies CASGPSGRYNEQFF. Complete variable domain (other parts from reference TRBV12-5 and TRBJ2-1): DARVTQTPRHKVTEMGQEVTMRCQPILGHNTVFWYRQTMMQGLELLAYFRNRAPLDDSGMPKDRFSAEMPDATLATLKIQPSEPRDSAVYFCASGPSGRYNEQFFGPGTRLTVL.

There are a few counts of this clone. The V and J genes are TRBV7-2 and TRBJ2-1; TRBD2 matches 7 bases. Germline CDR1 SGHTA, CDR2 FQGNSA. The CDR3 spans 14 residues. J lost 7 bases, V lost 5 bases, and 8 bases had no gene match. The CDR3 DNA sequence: TGTGCCAGCAGCGGGGGGAGGGGTGGTAATGAGCAGTTCTTC. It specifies CASSGGRGGNEQFF. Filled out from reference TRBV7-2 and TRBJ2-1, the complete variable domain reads GAGVSQSPSNKVTEKGKDVELRCDPISGHTALYWYRQSLGQGLEFLIYFQGNSAPDKSGLPSDRFSAERTGGSVSTLTIQRTQQEDSAVYLCASSGGRGGNEQFFGPGTRLTVL.

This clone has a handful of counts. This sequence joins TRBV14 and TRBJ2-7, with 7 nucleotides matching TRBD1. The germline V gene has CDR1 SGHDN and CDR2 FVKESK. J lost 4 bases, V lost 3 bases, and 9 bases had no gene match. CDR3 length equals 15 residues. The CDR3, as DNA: TGTGCCAGCAGCCATACGACAGGGAAATTATACGAGCAGTACTTC. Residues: CASSHTTGKLYEQYF.

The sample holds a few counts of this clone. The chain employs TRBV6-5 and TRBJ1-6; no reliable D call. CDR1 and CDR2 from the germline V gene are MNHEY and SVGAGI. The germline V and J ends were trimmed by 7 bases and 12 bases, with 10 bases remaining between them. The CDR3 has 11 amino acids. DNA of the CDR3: TGTGCCAGCACTGGAGTTGGACCCCTCCACTTT. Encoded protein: CASTGVGPLHF.

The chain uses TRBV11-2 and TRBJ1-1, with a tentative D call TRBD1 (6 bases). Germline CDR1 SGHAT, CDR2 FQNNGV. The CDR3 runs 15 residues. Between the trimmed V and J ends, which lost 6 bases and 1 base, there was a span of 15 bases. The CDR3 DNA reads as TGTGCCAGCAGTGACCGGGGGGGGCCGAACACTGAAGCTTTCTTT. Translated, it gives CASSDRGGPNTEAFF.

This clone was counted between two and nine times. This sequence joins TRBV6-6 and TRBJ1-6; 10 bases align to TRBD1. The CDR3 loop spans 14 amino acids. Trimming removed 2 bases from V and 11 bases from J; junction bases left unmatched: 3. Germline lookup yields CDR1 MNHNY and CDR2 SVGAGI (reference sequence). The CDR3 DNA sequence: TGTGCCAGCAGTTACCGGGACAGGGGTCCACCCCTCCACTTT. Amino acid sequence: CASSYRDRGPPLHF.

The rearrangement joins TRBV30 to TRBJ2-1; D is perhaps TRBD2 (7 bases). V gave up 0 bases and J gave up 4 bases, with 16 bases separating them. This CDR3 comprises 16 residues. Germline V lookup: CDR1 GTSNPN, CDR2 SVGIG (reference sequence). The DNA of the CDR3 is TGTGCCTGGAGTGTATGGGGAGGGGGGATTTACAATGAGCAGTTCTTC. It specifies CAWSVWGGGIYNEQFF.

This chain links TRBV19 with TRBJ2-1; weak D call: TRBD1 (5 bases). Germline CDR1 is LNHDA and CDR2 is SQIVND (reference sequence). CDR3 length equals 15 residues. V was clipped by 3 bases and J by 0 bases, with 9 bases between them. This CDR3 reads CASSMTVSSYNEQFF. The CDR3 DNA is TGTGCCAGTAGTATGACAGTTTCCTCCTACAATGAGCAGTTCTTC.